This T cell receptor beta chain was sequenced in a study of cytomegalovirus exposure and HLA in healthy donors. Study-wide results and caveats: A list of 150 or so TCR beta chains associated with cytomegalovirus was given.

Between the trimmed V and J ends, which lost 5 bases and 4 bases, there was a span of 17 bases. The germline CDR1 and CDR2 sequences are SNHLY and FYNNEI. This CDR3 is built from 15 residues. The PCR made use of 60 Vbeta and 13 Jbeta primers. The protocol was immunoSEQ multiplex PCR, while the TCRdb copy is restricted to in-frame clones and leaves out a portion. The repertoire holds 210,000 or so clones, with roughly 79% as singletons. As concerns this clone: Its antigen is still unknown.

The clonotype comes from a man aged 18 to 29 in good health and CMV-seronegative. The sequencing input was PBMCs. The V call is TRBV2, the J call TRBJ1-2; possibly TRBD1 for D (6 bases). The CDR3 region has the DNA TGTGCCAGCAGTCCAAGCGGGGGGGCCGGCTATGGCTACACCTTC. Translating gives CASSPSGGAGYGYTF.